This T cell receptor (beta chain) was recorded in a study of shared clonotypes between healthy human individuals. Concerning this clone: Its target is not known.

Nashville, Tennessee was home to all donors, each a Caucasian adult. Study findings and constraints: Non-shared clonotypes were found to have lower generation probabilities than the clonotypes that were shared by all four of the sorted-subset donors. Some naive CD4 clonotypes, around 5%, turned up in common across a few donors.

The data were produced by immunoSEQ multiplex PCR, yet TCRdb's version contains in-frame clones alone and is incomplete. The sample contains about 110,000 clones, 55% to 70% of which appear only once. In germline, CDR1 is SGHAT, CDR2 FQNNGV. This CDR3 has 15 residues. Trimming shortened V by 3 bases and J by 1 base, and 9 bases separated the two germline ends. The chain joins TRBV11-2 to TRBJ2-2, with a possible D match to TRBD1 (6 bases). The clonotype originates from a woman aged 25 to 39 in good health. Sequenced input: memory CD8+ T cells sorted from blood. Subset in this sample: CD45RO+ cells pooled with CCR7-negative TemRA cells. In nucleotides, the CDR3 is TGTGCCAGCAGCTTCTGGGGACAGAACACCGGGGAGCTGTTTTTT. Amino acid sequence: CASSFWGQNTGELFF.